This T cell receptor beta chain is from a study of OX40 agonist ivuxolimab in advanced cancers. Whole-study context: Patients were infused with ivuxolimab every 2 weeks at 0.01 to 10 mg/kg. Patients were roughly 81% male with ages about 23 to 90, mean roughly 55.

Patients with autoimmune history or systemic immunosuppression were excluded. The repertoire was sequenced with immunoSEQ multiplex PCR; TCRdb's copy has only in-frame clones and lacks some. The data show about 76,000 clones, over 75% seen once. CDR1 SGHNT and CDR2 YYREEE come from the germline V gene (reference sequence). The CDR3 is made up of 12 amino acids. Trimming removed 1 base at V and 3 bases at J, with 4 bases between. The genes are TRBV5-4 and TRBJ1-1; no definite D call. The sequenced sample was CD4+ or CD8+ T cells sorted from blood, obtained in a trial of the OX40 agonist ivuxolimab. The clonotype originates from an adult with an advanced solid tumor such as melanoma, head and neck, liver or kidney cancer. CDR3 sequence reads: CASSLTDTEAFF. CDR3 DNA: TGTGCCAGCAGCTTGACGGACACTGAAGCTTTCTTT.